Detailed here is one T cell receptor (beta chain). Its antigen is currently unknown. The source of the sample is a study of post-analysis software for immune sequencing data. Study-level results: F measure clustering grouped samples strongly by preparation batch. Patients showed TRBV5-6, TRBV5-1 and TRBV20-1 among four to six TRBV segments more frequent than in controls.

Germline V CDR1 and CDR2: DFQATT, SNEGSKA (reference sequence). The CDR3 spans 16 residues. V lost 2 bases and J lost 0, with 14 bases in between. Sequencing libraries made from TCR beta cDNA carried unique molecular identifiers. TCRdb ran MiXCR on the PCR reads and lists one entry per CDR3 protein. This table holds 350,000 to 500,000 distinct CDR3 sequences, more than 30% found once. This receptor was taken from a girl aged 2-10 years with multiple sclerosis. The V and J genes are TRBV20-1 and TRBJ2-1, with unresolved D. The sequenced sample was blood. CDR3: CSARLTQIYSYNEQFF. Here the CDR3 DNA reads TGCAGTGCTAGACTAACACAGATTTACTCCTACAATGAGCAGTTCTTC.